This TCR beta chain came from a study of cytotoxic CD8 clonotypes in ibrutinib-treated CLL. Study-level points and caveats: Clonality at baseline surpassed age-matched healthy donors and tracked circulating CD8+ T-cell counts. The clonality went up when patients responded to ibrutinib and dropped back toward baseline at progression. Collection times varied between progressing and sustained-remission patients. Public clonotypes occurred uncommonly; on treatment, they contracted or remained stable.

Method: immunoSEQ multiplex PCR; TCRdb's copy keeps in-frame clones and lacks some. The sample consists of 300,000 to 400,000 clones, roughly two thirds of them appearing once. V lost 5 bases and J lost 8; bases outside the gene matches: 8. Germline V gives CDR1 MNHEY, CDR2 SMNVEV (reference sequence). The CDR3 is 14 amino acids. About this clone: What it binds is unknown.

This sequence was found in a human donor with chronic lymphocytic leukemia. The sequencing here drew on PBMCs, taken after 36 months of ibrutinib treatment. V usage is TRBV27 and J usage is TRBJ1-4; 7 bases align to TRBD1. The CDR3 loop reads CASSQRQGSEKLFF. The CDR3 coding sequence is TGTGCCAGCAGTCAACGACAGGGAAGCGAAAAACTGTTTTTT.